This TCR beta chain was captured by sequencing in a study of T cells in Graves' hyperthyroidism and ophthalmopathy. Overall study results and limits: Blood also contained most expanded thyroid clonotypes above 0.001.

The trim removed 6 bases at V and 5 bases at J, leaving 11 bases unmatched. The CDR3 sequence is 15 residues long. The germline CDR1 and CDR2 sequences are SGHRS and YFSETQ. This clonotype was detected many times. Its target is unknown. Amplification of TCR beta CDR3 regions was performed using RNA transcripts as template. HTBI primers were the set used in a first-round RT-PCR of the TCR CDR3. One entry per CDR3 protein, called by TCRdb with MiXCR from the multiplex PCR reads. Of more than 300,000 distinct CDR3 sequences in the sample, roughly 15% were seen once. Sequenced material: blood. The V gene is TRBV5-1, the J gene TRBJ1-1; 9 bases match TRBD1. The receptor comes from a woman in her twenties or thirties with Graves' ophthalmopathy. As DNA, the CDR3 is TGCGCCAGCACCCTAGAGGGACAGGGAAGGACTGAAGCTTTCTTT. This codes for CASTLEGQGRTEAFF.